This T cell receptor beta chain originates from a study of CD8 T cells in ankylosing spondylitis. This clonotype was recorded at least ten times. Its specificity is not known. Whole-study findings and limits: The clones that were linked to disease were reported to be significantly enriched in matched synovial fluid samples from ankylosing spondylitis patients. Roughly 8 highly homologous variants made up a TCR beta motif, and this motif appeared characteristic of ankylosing spondylitis blood.

This CDR3 region has 13 residues. Between the trimmed V and J ends, which lost 5 bases and 4 bases, there was a span of 11 bases. Germline V lookup: CDR1 DFQATT, CDR2 SNEGSKA (reference sequence). TCRdb used MiXCR to reprocess the 5' RACE reads, holding one entry per CDR3 protein. This sample has 80,000 to 100,000 distinct CDR3 sequences, with 8.8% found just once. This TCR derives from a male donor with ankylosing spondylitis or in good health (not recorded which). The J gene is TRBJ1-4, the V gene TRBV20-1; D is uncertain. Sequencing input: blood, either unsorted or a sorted T cell fraction (not recorded which). The CDR3 coding sequence is TGCAGTGCTGCCGGCGGATTTAATGAAAAACTGTTTTTT. Its protein is CSAAGGFNEKLFF.